A single sample is the source of the 2 T cell receptor beta chains below, sequenced in a study of blood T cell repertoires in COVID-19. Profiling relied on immunoSEQ multiplex PCR, and the TCRdb table lists in-frame clones only, not all of them. Among 200,000 or so clones listed, roughly 84% were seen once. Material for sequencing was PBMCs or T cells enriched from blood (not recorded which). The receptors come from a man aged 25-45 years in a cohort exposed to, infected with or recovered from COVID-19 (not recorded which).

The chain uses TRBV6-5 and TRBJ1-3, with 9 bases identical to TRBD1. The length of the CDR3 is 14 residues. Germline-derived CDR1 and CDR2 are MNHEY and SVGAGI. V lost 3 bases to trimming and J lost 7 bases; unmatched junction nucleotides: 4. As DNA, the CDR3 is TGTGCCAGCAGTTATGGGACAGGGAGGAACACCATATATTTT. Protein product: CASSYGTGRNTIYF.

The chain has TRBV11-2 and TRBJ2-3, with TRBD2 matching over 8 bases. V dropped 5 bases and J dropped 4; count of bases not matched to a gene: 14. Per germline, CDR1 SGHAT and CDR2 FQNNGV. This CDR3 spans 17 amino acids. For the CDR3, the DNA is TGTGCCAGCAGCCCAGGGCCATGGCTAGCGGGCCCAGATACGCAGTATTTT. Translating it yields CASSPGPWLAGPDTQYF.